These 9 T cell receptor beta chains share one sample of origin, sequenced in a study of early T cells in non-severe SARS-CoV-2 infection. A single record per CDR3 protein comes from TCRdb applying MiXCR to the 5' RACE reads. In the table there are approximately 52,000 distinct CDR3 sequences, 6.5% to 9% of which are singletons. The sample taken for sequencing was whole blood. The source is an adult who was a healthcare worker with PCR-confirmed SARS-CoV-2 infection or an uninfected control (not recorded which).

This clonotype has only a few counts. This chain's CDR3 is CASSLDSNTEAFF. CDR3 DNA sequence: TGTGCCAGCAGCTTGGACAGTAACACTGAAGCTTTCTTT. V gene TRBV7-3 combines with J gene TRBJ1-1; perhaps TRBD1 as D (6 bases). V dropped 3 bases and J dropped 2 bases, with 7 bases sitting between them. Germline V gives CDR1 SGHTA, CDR2 FQGTGA. This CDR3 contains 13 residues.

There are many counts of this clonotype. The chain combines TRBV4-3 with TRBJ2-3; 7 nucleotides align to TRBD2. Germline V CDR1 and CDR2: LGHNA, YSLEER. With V trimmed by 4 bases and J by 2 bases, 6 bases remained unmatched. CDR3 length: 15 residues. CDR3 region: CASSRLAAPTDTQYF. CDR3 in DNA: TGCGCCAGCAGCCGTCTAGCGGCACCCACAGATACGCAGTATTTT.

J is TRBJ2-7 and V is TRBV28, with TRBD2 matching 8 bases. CDR3 length: 14 amino acids. Germline CDR1 and CDR2: MDHEN and SYDVKM. The V gene end was trimmed by 5 bases and the J gene end by 0 bases; junction bases not matched to a gene: 3. The CDR3 DNA reads TGTGCCAGCAGTGCCGGGACTAGCTCCTACGAGCAGTACTTC. It translates to CASSAGTSSYEQYF.

A few counts support this clonotype. The rearrangement uses TRBV5-1 and TRBJ1-4, with 7 nucleotides matching TRBD1. Germline CDR1 reads SGHRS; CDR2 reads YFSETQ. Trimming removed 3 bases from V and 0 bases from J; junction bases left unmatched: 2. There are 15 residues in the CDR3. CDR3 in DNA: TGCGCCAGCAGCTCGGGACAGACAACTAATGAAAAACTGTTTTTT. The encoded protein is CASSSGQTTNEKLFF.

This chain uses TRBV12-3 or TRBV12-4 with TRBJ1-2, with D uncertain. V was trimmed by 10 bases and J by 1 base, leaving 22 bases between them. CDR3 size: 16 residues. CDR3 nucleotides: TGTGCCACCGGGGTCCTCTATGACGTTTATAACTATGGCTACACCTTC. Protein sequence: CATGVLYDVYNYGYTF.

The CDR3: CASSLGLENGELFF. In DNA, the CDR3 is TGTGCCAGCAGCTTGGGACTAGAAAACGGGGAGCTGTTTTTT. The J gene is TRBJ2-2, the V gene TRBV5-6; possibly TRBD2 for D (6 bases). CDR1 and CDR2 from the germline V gene are SGHDT and YYEEEE. V lost 0 bases to trimming and J lost 7 bases, with 10 bases between them. The CDR3 has 14 residues.

This clonotype was seen only a few times. The chain links TRBV10-3 to TRBJ2-3; D is unresolved. From germline, CDR1 is ENHRY and CDR2 SYGVKD. This CDR3 has 14 amino acids. V was cut by 0 bases and J by 1 base, with 5 bases left in between. CDR3 loop: CAISESRGTDTQYF. The CDR3, as DNA: TGTGCCATCAGTGAGTCGAGAGGCACAGATACGCAGTATTTT.

This clonotype occurred many times. The rearrangement joins TRBV7-2 to TRBJ2-1, with 9 positions matching TRBD2. V trimming: 6 bases; J trimming: 2 bases; junction bases outside the gene matches: 2. In germline, CDR1 is SGHTA, CDR2 FQGNSA. The CDR3 runs 14 residues. CDR3 coding DNA: TGTGCCAGCAGTCCTAGCGGGGCCTACAATGAGCAGTTCTTC. Amino acid sequence: CASSPSGAYNEQFF.

The chain couples TRBV10-3 to TRBJ1-3; possible D gene TRBD1, 5 bases. The CDR3 runs 15 residues. The ends were cut back, 7 bases at V and 4 bases at J, with 17 bases in the middle. Per germline, CDR1 ENHRY and CDR2 SYGVKD. CDR3 in amino acids: CAIMGGTLAGNTIYF. As DNA, the CDR3 is TGTGCCATCATGGGGGGAACCCTCGCCGGAAACACCATATATTTT.